The sequence of this T cell receptor (beta chain) was determined in a study of blood T cell repertoires in COVID-19. Study context: Sites in the United States, Italy and Spain provided acute and convalescent COVID-19 samples. PBMCs, B-cell-depleted T cells, or T cells provided the cDNA or gDNA that made up the material.

V was cut by 1 base and J by 3 bases, with 11 bases left in between. There are 15 residues in the CDR3. Per germline, CDR1 SGHDT and CDR2 YYEEEE. Original analysis: Amplification of reference gene primers provided the estimated nucleated cell counts. Profiled with immunoSEQ multiplex PCR; TCRdb holds only in-frame clones, not every one. For V, J and clone size, that table is used; D and trimming come from the DNA. The sample contains 150,000 or so clones, about nine tenths of which appear only once. This TCR derives from an elderly man with acute or convalescent COVID-19. What was sequenced was peripheral blood. This sequence joins TRBV5-6 and TRBJ2-1; the D is unclear. The CDR3 loop is CASSLMLAVYNEQFF. DNA for the CDR3: TGTGCCAGCAGCTTGATGTTGGCGGTCTACAATGAGCAGTTCTTC.